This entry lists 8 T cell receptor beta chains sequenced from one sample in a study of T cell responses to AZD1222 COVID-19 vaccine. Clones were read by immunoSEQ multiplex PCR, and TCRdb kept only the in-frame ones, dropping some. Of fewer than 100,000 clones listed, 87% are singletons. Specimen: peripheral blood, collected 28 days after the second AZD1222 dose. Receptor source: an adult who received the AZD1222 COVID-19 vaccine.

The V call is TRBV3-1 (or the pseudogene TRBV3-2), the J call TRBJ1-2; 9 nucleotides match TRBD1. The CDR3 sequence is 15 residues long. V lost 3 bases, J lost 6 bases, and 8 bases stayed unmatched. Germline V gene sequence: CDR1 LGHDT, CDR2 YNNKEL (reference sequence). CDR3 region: CASSHIQGAKNGYTF. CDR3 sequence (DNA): TGTGCCAGCAGCCACATACAGGGGGCGAAGAATGGCTACACCTTC.

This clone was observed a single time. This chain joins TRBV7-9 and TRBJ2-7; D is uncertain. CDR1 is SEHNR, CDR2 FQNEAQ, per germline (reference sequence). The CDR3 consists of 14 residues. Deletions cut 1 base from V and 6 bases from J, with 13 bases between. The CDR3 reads CASSLVGPWGEQYF. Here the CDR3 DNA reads TGTGCCAGCAGCTTAGTGGGCCCCTGGGGCGAGCAGTACTTC.

CDR3: CASSLEAGWAGELFF. CDR3 nucleotide sequence: TGTGCCAGCAGCTTAGAGGCGGGTTGGGCCGGGGAGCTGTTTTTT. V and J are TRBV7-9 and TRBJ2-2; a weak D match, TRBD2 (5 bases). The germline V gene has CDR1 SEHNR and CDR2 FQNEAQ (reference sequence). Between the trimmed V and J ends, which lost 1 base and 6 bases, there was a span of 12 bases. The length of the CDR3 is 15 residues.

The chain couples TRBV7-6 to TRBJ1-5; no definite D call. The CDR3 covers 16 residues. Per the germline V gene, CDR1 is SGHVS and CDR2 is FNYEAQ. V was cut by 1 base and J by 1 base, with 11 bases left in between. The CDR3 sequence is CASSLGQVGSNQPQHF. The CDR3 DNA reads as TGTGCCAGCAGCTTAGGGCAGGTGGGAAGCAATCAGCCCCAGCATTTT.

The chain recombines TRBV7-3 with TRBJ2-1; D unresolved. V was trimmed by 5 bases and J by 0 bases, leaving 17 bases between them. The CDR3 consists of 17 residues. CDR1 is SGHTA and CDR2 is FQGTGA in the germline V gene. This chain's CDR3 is CASSLGNSKSSYNEQFF. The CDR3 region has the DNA TGTGCCAGCAGCCTGGGGAACAGCAAAAGCTCCTACAATGAGCAGTTCTTC.

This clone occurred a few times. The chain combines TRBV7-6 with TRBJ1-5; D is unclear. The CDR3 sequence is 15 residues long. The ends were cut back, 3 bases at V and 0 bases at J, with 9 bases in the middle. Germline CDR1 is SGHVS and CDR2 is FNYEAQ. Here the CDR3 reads CASSFLPDSNQPQHF. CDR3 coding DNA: TGTGCCAGCAGCTTTCTGCCGGATAGCAATCAGCCCCAGCATTTT.

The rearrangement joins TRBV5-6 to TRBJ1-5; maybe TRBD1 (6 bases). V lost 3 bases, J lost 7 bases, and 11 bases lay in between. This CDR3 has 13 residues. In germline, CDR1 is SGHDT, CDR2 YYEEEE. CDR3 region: CASSSARGQPQHF. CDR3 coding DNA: TGTGCCAGCAGCTCGGCCAGGGGACAGCCCCAGCATTTT.

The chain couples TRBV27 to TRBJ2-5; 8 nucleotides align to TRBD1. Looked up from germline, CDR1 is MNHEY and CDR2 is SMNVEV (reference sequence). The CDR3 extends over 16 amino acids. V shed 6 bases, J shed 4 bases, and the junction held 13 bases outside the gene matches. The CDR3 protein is CASSPLDRAVPETQYF. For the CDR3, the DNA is TGTGCCAGCAGCCCACTGGACAGGGCGGTCCCAGAGACCCAGTACTTC.